The 17 T cell receptor beta chains below were found in one sample sequenced in a study of blood T cells in healthy people across ages. The second PCR ran about 6 to 12 cycles with a sample-barcoded 5' primer and J-beta primers. TCRdb ran MiXCR on the 5' RACE reads and lists one entry per CDR3 protein. The sample consists of approximately 850,000 distinct CDR3 sequences, more than 45% of them appearing once. Sample: blood. Receptor source: a man aged 30 to 39 in good health.

This chain connects TRBV2 to TRBJ1-5, with D hard to call. CDR1 is SNHLY and CDR2 is FYNNEI in the germline V gene. V was clipped by 5 bases and J by 5 bases, with 10 bases between them. The CDR3 has 13 amino acids. CDR3 nucleotide sequence: TGTGCCAGCAGTTTAAAGGGAGATCAGCCCCAGCATTTT. It yields the protein CASSLKGDQPQHF.

As DNA, the CDR3 is TGCAGTGCGGTGGGCGCGGGTGACTCAAATCAGCCCCAGCATTTT. It translates to CSAVGAGDSNQPQHF. The V gene is TRBV20-1, the J gene TRBJ1-5; D not certain. Trimming took 6 bases from V and 4 from J, leaving 19 bases between them. The CDR3 sequence is 15 residues long. Germline V gene sequence: CDR1 DFQATT, CDR2 SNEGSKA (reference sequence).

This chain connects TRBV5-1 to TRBJ2-1; 7 bases match TRBD2. The CDR3 contains 15 residues. CDR1 SGHRS and CDR2 YFSETQ come from the germline V gene. V gave up 3 bases and J gave up 7 bases; unmatched junction bases: 10. CDR3 in DNA: TGCGCCAGCAGCTCTTTGACTAGCATGGGAAATGAGCAGTTCTTC. Translated, it gives CASSSLTSMGNEQFF.

The V gene is TRBV20-1, the J gene TRBJ2-5; D gene uncertain. The J call may be in error: the DNA end matches TRBJ2-7 better. The V gene's germline CDR1 is DFQATT and CDR2 SNEGSKA (reference sequence). The CDR3 contains 9 residues. This chain's CDR3 is CSAPGEQYF. The CDR3 DNA is TGCAGTGCCCCCGGCGAGCAGTACTTC.

The rearrangement uses TRBV12-3 or TRBV12-4 and TRBJ2-5; TRBD1 matches at 7 bases. The CDR3 runs 12 residues. With 5 bases clipped from V and 11 bases from J, the junction kept 8 bases outside the gene matches. The CDR3 sequence is CASSPRGPEQYF. CDR3 coding DNA: TGTGCCAGCAGTCCAAGGGGGCCTGAGCAGTACTTC.

This rearrangement joins TRBV12-3 or TRBV12-4 to TRBJ2-5, with D unclear. V was shortened by 3 bases and J by 11 bases, with 10 bases between the two germline ends. This CDR3 spans 11 amino acids. Here the CDR3 reads CASSFLGSQYF. The CDR3 DNA is TGTGCCAGCAGTTTTCTTGGGTCTCAGTACTTC.

This chain links TRBV6-2 or TRBV6-3 with TRBJ1-5; 7 nucleotides align to TRBD1. The CDR3 is made up of 13 amino acids. The V segment lost 7 bases and the J segment 7 bases; nucleotides outside the gene matches: 7. The V gene's germline CDR1 is MNHEY and CDR2 SVGEGT. CDR3 sequence: CASTRQGLQPQHF. CDR3 DNA sequence: TGTGCCAGCACTCGACAGGGTTTGCAGCCCCAGCATTTT.

This sequence joins TRBV11-2 and TRBJ2-5, with D possibly being TRBD2 (6 bases). The V gene's germline CDR1 is SGHAT and CDR2 FQNNGV. Between the trimmed V and J ends, which lost 8 bases and 2 bases, there was a span of 18 bases. This CDR3 region has 15 residues. CDR3 in DNA: TGTGCCAGCCGCCTGATCGCGGACTATCAAGAGACCCAGTACTTC. Its translation: CASRLIADYQETQYF.

The chain links TRBV20-1 to TRBJ2-7; D tentatively reads TRBD1 or TRBD2 (6 bases each). The DNA end is a closer match to TRBJ2-5, so the J assignment may be wrong. Germline CDR1 and CDR2: DFQATT and SNEGSKA (reference sequence). CDR3 size: 14 residues. CDR3 amino acids: CSARAPWGAETQYF. CDR3 in DNA: TGCAGTGCTAGAGCACCCTGGGGGGCTGAGACCCAGTACTTC.

V is TRBV11-2 and J is TRBJ2-1; no clear D. Deletions cut 5 bases from V and 5 bases from J, with 7 bases between. Per germline, CDR1 SGHAT and CDR2 FQNNGV. The CDR3 loop spans 12 amino acids. Here the CDR3 DNA reads TGTGCCAGCAGCCGACCTAACAATGAGCAGTTCTTC. It specifies CASSRPNNEQFF.

The V gene is TRBV28, the J gene TRBJ1-5; 8 nucleotides agree with TRBD1. CDR3 length: 15 amino acids. V was clipped by 5 bases and J by 9 bases; unmatched bases: 12. Germline CDR1 and CDR2: MDHEN and SYDVKM. The CDR3 DNA is TGTGCCAGCAGTCAACAGGGGGTTTGGGATCGGCCCCAGCATTTT. Translated: CASSQQGVWDRPQHF.

On this clonotype: Mismatch with germline at one junction end may stem from a read error. The chain joins TRBV13 to TRBJ1-2, with D perhaps TRBD1 (5 bases). Looked up from germline, CDR1 is PRHDT and CDR2 is FYEKMQ (reference sequence). The CDR3 runs to 12 residues. The CDR3: CAGSLGTYGYTF. The CDR3 DNA sequence: TGTGCCGGCAGCTTAGGGACCTATGGCTACACCTTC.

The chain has TRBV4-1 and TRBJ2-1; D tentatively reads TRBD1 or TRBD2 (6 bases each). Germline CDR1 MGHRA, CDR2 YSYEKL. Trimming removed 4 bases from V and 9 bases from J, with 19 bases in between. The CDR3 sequence is 15 residues long. DNA for the CDR3: TGCGCCAGCAGCCCGCTCCCGGGGGCGGGTGCTGAGCAGTTCTTC. Protein sequence: CASSPLPGAGAEQFF.

The J gene is TRBJ2-7, the V gene TRBV29-1, with 14 bases aligning to TRBD2. There are 17 residues in the CDR3. Germline V gene data show CDR1 as SQVTM and CDR2 as ANQGSEA. Losses at the gene ends were 0 bases for V and 3 bases for J; bases not matched to a gene: 7. CDR3 sequence reads: CSVEEGTSGSSGYEQYF. CDR3 DNA sequence: TGCAGCGTTGAAGAGGGGACTAGCGGGAGTTCTGGCTACGAGCAGTACTTC.

V gene TRBV20-1 combines with J gene TRBJ2-7; 10 bases agree with TRBD2. Germline V CDR1 and CDR2: DFQATT, SNEGSKA (reference sequence). The CDR3 length is 12 residues. V dropped 6 bases and J dropped 3; count of bases not matched to a gene: 2. The CDR3, as DNA: TGCAGTGCCCAGCGGGAGGGCTACGAGCAGTACTTC. Translated: CSAQREGYEQYF.

This chain joins TRBV4-2 and TRBJ1-2; a possible D gene is TRBD1 (6 bases). Trimming stripped 6 bases from V and 7 bases from J, with 27 bases between. The V gene's germline CDR1 is LGHNA and CDR2 YNFKEQ. The CDR3 loop spans 17 amino acids. The CDR3: CASRLTGTLPSPGGYTF. The CDR3 DNA is TGTGCCAGCAGATTGACAGGAACCCTTCCCTCCCCGGGTGGCTACACCTTC.

This clonotype was seen more than once but under ten times. The chain joins TRBV10-3 to TRBJ2-7; TRBD1 agrees at 8 bases. CDR1 and CDR2 (germline): ENHRY, SYGVKD. J was trimmed by 3 bases and V by 10 bases; bases with no gene match: 11. The CDR3 has 14 amino acids. The CDR3 spells CASFRGQGDYEQYF. Written as DNA, the CDR3 is TGTGCCAGCTTCCGCGGACAGGGTGACTACGAGCAGTACTTC.